This TCR beta chain was retrieved from a study of cytomegalovirus exposure and HLA in healthy donors. This clone has more than one count but fewer than ten. With V trimmed by 0 bases and J by 6 bases, 2 bases remained unmatched. Germline-derived CDR1 and CDR2 are SGHRS and YFSETQ. This CDR3 has 15 residues. Vbeta (60) and Jbeta (13) primers were used in the PCR. The repertoire was sequenced with immunoSEQ multiplex PCR; TCRdb's copy has only in-frame clones and lacks some. The sample includes about 160,000 clones, around 80% of them seen just once. The specimen was PBMCs. J is TRBJ2-2 and V is TRBV5-1; TRBD1 matches at 10 bases. The TCR sequence derives from a man in his forties in good health and CMV-seronegative. This CDR3 is CASSLEGQGAGELFF. Here the CDR3 DNA reads TGCGCCAGCAGCTTGGAAGGACAGGGGGCCGGGGAGCTGTTTTTT.